This T cell receptor (beta chain) came from a study of T-cell memory formation after mild COVID-19. Study as a whole: TCR clusters were mostly confined to one donor each.

This clonotype has only a few counts. The antigen remains undetermined. V gave up 4 bases and J gave up 7 bases; unmatched junction bases: 10. Germline CDR1 is SGHTA and CDR2 is FQGNSA. This CDR3 has 15 residues. TCRdb fed the 5' RACE reads into MiXCR, producing one record per CDR3 protein. The sample records 100,000 to 150,000 distinct CDR3 sequences, around 15% being singletons. Study-wide results and limits: Later expanders leaned toward CD4+, whereas clones contracting from day 15 to 85 were balanced CD4/CD8.

Sequencing input: PBMCs or a T cell subset sorted from them (not recorded which). This sequence was found in a man younger than 35 who had mild COVID-19 (a few samples of this study predate the infection). Cell type and time point are not known. This sequence joins TRBV7-2 and TRBJ2-1; 7 positions match TRBD1. CDR3 coding DNA: TGTGCCAGCAGCTACCGACAGGGTGGGATAAATGAGCAGTTCTTC. Protein sequence: CASSYRQGGINEQFF.